The TCR beta chain under discussion was sequenced for a study of CD8+ T cells in alopecia areata. Extracted from the samples, RNA was reverse transcribed into cDNA to serve as the sequencing template. Only in-frame clones appear in the TCRdb table, and some are missing; sequencing was by immunoSEQ multiplex PCR. The repertoire consists of about 140,000 clones, with about 56% occurring once and the leading ten covering 15% to 20%. Trimming removed 5 bases from V and 2 bases from J, with 10 bases in between. The V gene's germline CDR1 is SEHNR and CDR2 FQNEAQ (reference sequence). The CDR3 contains 14 residues. As for treatment: oral pan-JAK inhibitor, 5-10 mg twice daily.

The V call is TRBV7-9, the J call TRBJ1-5, with no clear D. The TCR originated in a human donor with alopecia areata. The sample consisted of CD8+ T cells sorted from blood, taken at week 4, from a patient treated with tofacitinib. This chain's CDR3 is CASSEGVGNQPQHF. The CDR3 nucleotides are TGTGCCAGCAGCGAGGGTGTTGGCAATCAGCCCCAGCATTTT. The full variable domain, with the rest looked up from reference TRBV7-9 and TRBJ1-5, is DTGVSQNPRHKITKRGQNVTFRCDPISEHNRLYWYRQTLGQGPEFLTYFQNEAQLEKSRLLSDRFSAERPKGSFSTLEIQRTEQGDSAMYLCASSEGVGNQPQHFGDGTRLSIL.